This passage covers 29 T cell receptor beta chains from one sample sequenced in a study of T cell repertoires in cytomegalovirus infection. TCRdb reprocessed the reads with MiXCR, giving one entry per CDR3 protein. The sample lists 740,000 or so distinct CDR3 sequences; 35% to 45% were seen once. What was sequenced was PBMCs. The receptor set was obtained from a human donor in good health (CMV status not recorded). Some clones in this sample may be carry-over from other donors' samples.

The chain has TRBV4-1 and TRBJ2-7; unclear D gene. CDR1 and CDR2 (germline): MGHRA, YSYEKL. V shed 1 base and J shed 2 bases, with 15 bases lying between them. CDR3 size: 16 residues. CDR3 DNA sequence: TGCGCCAGCAGCCAAGCAACGGCCGTTATTCCCTACGAGCAGTACTTC. Protein product: CASSQATAVIPYEQYF.

The chain recombines TRBV2 with TRBJ1-1; D is undetermined. CDR1 and CDR2 (germline): SNHLY, FYNNEI. This CDR3 region has 15 residues. V was shortened by 4 bases and J by 0 bases, with 12 bases between the two germline ends. The CDR3 bases are TGTGCCAGCAGTGTGCGGGGAGAAATGAACACTGAAGCTTTCTTT. This translates into CASSVRGEMNTEAFF.

On this clonotype: Germline is not matched at one junction end, which may reflect a read error. The chain combines TRBV28 with TRBJ1-5; the D is unclear. The germline V gene encodes CDR1 MDHEN and CDR2 SYDVKM. This CDR3 is built from 12 residues. DNA of the CDR3: TGTGCCAGCAGTGCCGTCAATCAGCCCCCGCATTTT. The encoded protein is CASSAVNQPPHF.

This chain uses TRBV12-3 or TRBV12-4 with TRBJ1-2, with unresolved D. V gave up 5 bases and J gave up 0 bases, with 19 bases separating them. The CDR3 totals 17 residues. CDR3 coding DNA: TGTGCCAGCAGTCCCGGTGGAGGTACCTCTTCTAACTATGGCTACACCTTC. Encoded protein: CASSPGGGTSSNYGYTF.

A few counts support this clonotype. The chain uses TRBV7-9 and TRBJ1-4; possible D gene TRBD1, 5 bases. The germline CDR1 and CDR2 sequences are SEHNR and FQNEAQ (reference sequence). The CDR3 runs to 15 residues. Trimming took 7 bases from V and 13 from J, leaving 25 bases between them. The CDR3 loop reads CASTTRAKQGARLFF. In DNA, the CDR3 is TGTGCCAGCACTACTAGGGCTAAACAAGGGGCAAGACTGTTTTTT. Combining the CDR3 with reference TRBV7-9 and TRBJ1-4 gives the whole variable domain DTGVSQNPRHKITKRGQNVTFRCDPISEHNRLYWYRQTLGQGPEFLTYFQNEAQLEKSRLLSDRFSAERPKGSFSTLEIQRTEQGDSAMYLCASTTRAKQGARLFFGSGTQLSVL.

Comments on this clonotype: A read error may be the cause here, since a much bigger clone is one base away. The CDR3 here is CASSFNGIQEAQYF. Written as DNA, the CDR3 is TGTGCCAGCAGCTTTAACGGGATCCAAGAGGCCCAGTACTTC. The chain carries TRBV7-2 and TRBJ2-5; D might be TRBD2 (5 bases). Germline V lookup: CDR1 SGHTA, CDR2 FQGNSA. CDR3 size: 14 residues.

Comments on this clonotype: Without the conserved terminal phenylalanine or tryptophan, this CDR3 likely stems from a read error. It is unclear where the CDR3 begins or ends on the DNA, so no DNA is shown, and the CDR3 is as TCRdb lists it. This chain uses TRBV6-6 with TRBJ2-2. Per germline, CDR1 MNHNY and CDR2 SVGAGI (reference sequence). 15 amino acids form the CDR3, both terminal residues included. This CDR3 is CASSRTTADTGEMFC.

This clonotype was seen a handful of times. The chain carries TRBV4-2 and TRBJ2-2; 9 bases map to TRBD1. Germline V gene data show CDR1 as LGHNA and CDR2 as YNFKEQ. The ends lost 8 bases at V and 2 bases at J; junction bases unmatched: 3. This CDR3 region has 14 residues. As DNA, the CDR3 is TGTGCCAGCCGGACAGGGGATAACACCGGGGAGCTGTTTTTT. Protein product: CASRTGDNTGELFF.

The chain combines TRBV19 with TRBJ2-7, with TRBD2 matching 7 bases. Per germline, CDR1 LNHDA and CDR2 SQIVND (reference sequence). This CDR3 is built from 14 residues. J lost 3 bases, V lost 5 bases, and 7 bases had no gene match. CDR3 sequence reads: CASSRRDYVYEQYF. In DNA, the CDR3 is TGTGCCAGTAGTCGAAGGGACTATGTCTACGAGCAGTACTTC.

The chain joins TRBV7-2 to TRBJ2-7; D remains unclear. Trimming took off 2 bases at V and 6 bases at J, with 11 bases between the two ends. CDR1 and CDR2 (germline): SGHTA, FQGNSA. This CDR3 is built from 13 residues. This CDR3 reads CASSLLGLAEQYF. The CDR3 DNA is TGTGCCAGCAGCTTACTGGGCCTGGCCGAGCAGTACTTC.

This clonotype has only a few counts. The rearrangement links TRBV28 to TRBJ1-1; a weak D match, TRBD1 (6 bases). Per the germline V gene, CDR1 is MDHEN and CDR2 is SYDVKM. The CDR3 sequence is 15 residues long. The germline V and J ends were trimmed by 8 bases and 0 bases, with 16 bases remaining between them. The CDR3, as DNA: TGTGCCAGCCGGGGGGCGGATAACATGAACACTGAAGCTTTCTTT. Its protein product is CASRGADNMNTEAFF.

About this clonotype itself: Here the CDR3 omits its conserved ending phenylalanine or tryptophan, so a read error is the likely source. The limits of the CDR3 on the DNA are not certain, so only TCRdb's listed CDR3 is given. The chain joins TRBV12-3 or TRBV12-4 to TRBJ2-7; no check of the table's D call, TRBD1, against the DNA was made. The CDR3 is 15 residues long, ends included. This chain's CDR3 is CASSPAGQGGFEPSC.

The chain has TRBV20-1 and TRBJ2-1; TRBD2 matches 7 bases. V dropped 0 bases and J dropped 4; count of bases not matched to a gene: 9. Germline assignment: CDR1 DFQATT and CDR2 SNEGSKA (reference sequence). This CDR3 has 16 amino acids. CDR3 in DNA: TGCAGTGCTAGAGATTTCAGGCGGGGGACTTACAATGAGCAGTTCTTC. It specifies CSARDFRRGTYNEQFF.

This sequence joins TRBV6-6 and TRBJ2-7; D is undetermined. The CDR3 covers 17 residues. Looked up from germline, CDR1 is MNHNY and CDR2 is SVGAGI (reference sequence). The V and J ends lost 0 bases and 3 bases respectively, with 18 bases between them. CDR3 loop: CASSYSRRTTHHYEQYF. In nucleotides, the CDR3 is TGTGCCAGCAGTTACTCGAGACGGACCACTCACCACTACGAGCAGTACTTC.

The table lists this clonotype with a few counts. The gene calls are TRBV29-1 and TRBJ2-3; 8 positions agree with TRBD2. The CDR3 contains 12 residues. In germline, CDR1 is SQVTM, CDR2 ANQGSEA. The J segment lost 3 bases and the V segment lost 8 bases, leaving 4 bases of the junction unmatched. CDR3: CSSGGGTDTQYF. Written as DNA, the CDR3 is TGCAGCTCGGGAGGGGGAACAGATACGCAGTATTTT.

V is TRBV10-1 and J is TRBJ2-2, with D possibly matching TRBD2 (6 bases). The V end was cut by 2 bases, the J end by 3 bases, with 10 bases between. The CDR3 runs 15 residues. From germline, CDR1 is WNHNN and CDR2 SYGVQD (reference sequence). Here the CDR3 reads CASSEGGLYTGELFF. The CDR3 DNA reads as TGCGCCAGCAGTGAGGGGGGACTTTACACCGGGGAGCTGTTTTTT.

This clonotype occurred a few times. The chain combines TRBV11-2 with TRBJ1-1; 7 bases are a match to TRBD1. The CDR3 is 16 amino acids. V lost 5 bases, J lost 3 bases, and 12 bases stayed unmatched. CDR1 is SGHAT, CDR2 FQNNGV, per germline. The CDR3 DNA reads as TGTGCCAGCAGCCGAGACAGGGCCCGGGCGGACACTGAAGCTTTCTTT. Its translation: CASSRDRARADTEAFF.

The chain joins TRBV6-6 to TRBJ2-1; 11 bases line up with TRBD2. This CDR3 has 15 residues. After removal of 10 bases from V and 3 bases from J, the junction contained 8 bases not matched to a gene. Germline V CDR1 and CDR2: MNHNY, SVGAGI (reference sequence). CDR3 sequence: CATNSGRGYYNEQFF. CDR3 coding DNA: TGTGCCACCAATAGCGGGAGGGGATACTACAATGAGCAGTTCTTC.

This clonotype was counted at least ten times. The chain is built from TRBV7-2 and TRBJ2-3; 13 bases fit TRBD2. Germline V CDR1 and CDR2: SGHTA, FQGNSA. The ends lost 3 bases at V and 2 bases at J; junction bases unmatched: 5. CDR3 length equals 17 residues. The DNA of the CDR3 is TGTGCCAGCAGCTTCACTAGCGGGGGGGTCTTCACAGATACGCAGTATTTT. Translating gives CASSFTSGGVFTDTQYF.

This sequence joins TRBV6-1 and TRBJ2-2; no clear D gene. V lost 1 base and J lost 6, with 6 bases in between. Germline V CDR1 and CDR2: MNHNS, SASEGT. The CDR3 is 13 amino acids. CDR3 residues: CASSEVVAGELFF. The CDR3 nucleotides read TGTGCCAGCAGTGAAGTTGTGGCCGGGGAGCTGTTTTTT.

The chain employs TRBV20-1 and TRBJ2-5; TRBD2 matches at 9 bases. CDR1 DFQATT and CDR2 SNEGSKA come from the germline V gene (reference sequence). With V trimmed by 5 bases and J by 5 bases, 21 bases remained unmatched. This CDR3 region has 18 residues. The chain's CDR3 is CSALTGLALRLDQETQYF. The CDR3 DNA sequence: TGCAGTGCTTTAACGGGACTAGCTCTGCGTCTGGATCAGGAGACCCAGTACTTC.

V is TRBV5-1 and J is TRBJ2-5; TRBD2 matches at 11 bases. Germline assignment: CDR1 SGHRS and CDR2 YFSETQ. The length of the CDR3 is 15 residues. After removal of 3 bases from V and 4 bases from J, the junction contained 5 bases not matched to a gene. The CDR3 is CASSSKLAGVETQYF. The DNA for the CDR3 is TGCGCCAGCAGCTCCAAACTAGCGGGAGTAGAGACCCAGTACTTC.

Details on this clonotype: The CDR3 end shows no conserved phenylalanine or tryptophan, and so a read error is likely. CDR3 region: CSADLAAGRGNEQFL. In DNA form, the CDR3 reads TGCAGTGCTGACCTCGCAGCGGGGCGGGGGAATGAGCAGTTCTTA. The V and J genes are TRBV20-1 and TRBJ2-1; 7 nucleotides align to TRBD2. The V gene end was trimmed by 5 bases and the J gene end by 7 bases; junction bases not matched to a gene: 14. CDR1 DFQATT and CDR2 SNEGSKA come from the germline V gene (reference sequence). The CDR3 spans 15 residues.

This clonotype was counted between two and nine times. J is TRBJ1-6 and V is TRBV14; the match to TRBD1 covers 8 bases. Germline V lookup: CDR1 SGHDN, CDR2 FVKESK. Losses at the gene ends were 0 bases for V and 9 bases for J; bases not matched to a gene: 10. This CDR3 has 17 residues. CDR3 sequence reads: CASSQDLRDRRRSPLHF. The CDR3 DNA reads TGTGCCAGCAGCCAAGATCTAAGGGACAGGAGGCGTTCACCCCTCCACTTT.

There are many counts of this clonotype. The chain joins TRBV7-6 to TRBJ2-2; D is possibly TRBD1 (5 bases). The CDR3 contains 15 residues. The V and J ends lost 2 bases and 2 bases respectively, with 9 bases between them. From germline, CDR1 is SGHVS and CDR2 FNYEAQ. CDR3 in DNA: TGTGCCAGCAGCTTATGGGGCACAAACACCGGGGAGCTGTTTTTT. Its protein is CASSLWGTNTGELFF.

This clonotype was counted ten times or more. The V and J genes are TRBV7-2 and TRBJ2-7; 7 bases map to TRBD2. This CDR3 contains 20 residues. Germline V gene sequence: CDR1 SGHTA, CDR2 FQGNSA. Trimming removed 0 bases from V and 5 bases from J; junction bases left unmatched: 22. This chain's CDR3 is CASSLASFGRREWIVDEQYF. The CDR3 region has the DNA TGTGCCAGCAGCTTAGCGTCCTTTGGGAGGCGGGAGTGGATCGTAGACGAGCAGTACTTC.

The table lists this clonotype with a count of one. The missing conserved phenylalanine or tryptophan at the end of this CDR3 makes a read error likely. The rearrangement joins TRBV12-3 or TRBV12-4 to TRBJ2-7; D gene ambiguous. The CDR3 is made up of 12 amino acids. The V end was cut by 2 bases, the J end by 3 bases, with 5 bases between. CDR3 residues: CASSLQGYEQYL. CDR3 coding DNA: TGTGCCAGCAGTTTACAAGGCTACGAGCAGTACTTA.

This clonotype was found a few times. CDR3 sequence: CASSLSPGFGGRAINIQYF. CDR3 sequence (DNA): TGTGCCAGCAGTTTATCGCCGGGGTTTGGCGGGAGGGCGATAAACATTCAGTACTTC. The J gene is TRBJ2-4, the V gene TRBV12-3 or TRBV12-4; 9 nucleotides align to TRBD2. V lost 2 bases to trimming and J lost 6 bases; unmatched junction nucleotides: 17. There are 19 residues in the CDR3.

This clonotype was counted between two and nine times. V usage is TRBV28 and J usage is TRBJ2-3; D remains unclear. Trimming removed 2 bases from V and 1 base from J, with 7 bases in between. CDR1 and CDR2 (germline): MDHEN, SYDVKM. The length of the CDR3 is 14 residues. CDR3 in DNA: TGTGCCAGCAGTTTAGTAGGGCGCACAGATACGCAGTATTTT. It encodes CASSLVGRTDTQYF. Full variable domain (outside the CDR3, taken from reference TRBV28 and TRBJ2-3): DVKVTQSSRYLVKRTGEKVFLECVQDMDHENMFWYRQDPGLGLRLIYFSYDVKMKEKGDIPEGYSVSREKKERFSLILESASTNQTSMYLCASSLVGRTDTQYFGPGTRLTVL.